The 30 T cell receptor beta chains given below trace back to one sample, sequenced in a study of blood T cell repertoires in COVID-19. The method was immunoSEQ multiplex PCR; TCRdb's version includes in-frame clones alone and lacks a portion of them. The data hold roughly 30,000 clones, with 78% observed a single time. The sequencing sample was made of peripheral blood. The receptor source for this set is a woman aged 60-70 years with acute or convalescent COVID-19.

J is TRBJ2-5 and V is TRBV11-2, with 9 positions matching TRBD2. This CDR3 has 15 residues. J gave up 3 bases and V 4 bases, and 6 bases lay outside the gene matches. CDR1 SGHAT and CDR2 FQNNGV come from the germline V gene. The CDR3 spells CASSSLAGAEETQYF. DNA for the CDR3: TGTGCCAGCAGCTCGTTAGCGGGGGCCGAAGAGACCCAGTACTTC.

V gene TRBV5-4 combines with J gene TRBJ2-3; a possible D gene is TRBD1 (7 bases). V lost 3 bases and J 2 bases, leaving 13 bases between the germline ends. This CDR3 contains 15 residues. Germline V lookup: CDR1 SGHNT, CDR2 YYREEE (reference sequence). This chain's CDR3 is CASSWQGGSTDTQYF. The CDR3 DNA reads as TGTGCCAGCAGCTGGCAGGGGGGTTCCACAGATACGCAGTATTTT.

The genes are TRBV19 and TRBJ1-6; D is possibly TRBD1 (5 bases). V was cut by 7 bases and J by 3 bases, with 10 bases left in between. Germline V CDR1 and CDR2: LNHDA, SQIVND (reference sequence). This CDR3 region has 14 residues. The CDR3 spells CASNGGIYNSPLHF. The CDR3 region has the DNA TGTGCCAGTAACGGGGGGATCTATAATTCACCCCTCCACTTT.

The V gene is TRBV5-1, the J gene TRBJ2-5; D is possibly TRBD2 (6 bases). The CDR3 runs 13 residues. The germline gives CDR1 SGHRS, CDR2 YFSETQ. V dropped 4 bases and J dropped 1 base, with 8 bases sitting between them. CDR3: CASSAGGQETQYF. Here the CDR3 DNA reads TGCGCCAGCAGCGCCGGGGGCCAAGAGACCCAGTACTTC.

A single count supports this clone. The CDR3 nucleotides read TGTGCCAGCAGTTTCACAGGGAAAGAGACCCAGTACTTC. Encoded protein: CASSFTGKETQYF. V and J are TRBV12-3 or TRBV12-4 and TRBJ2-5; the D gene is possibly TRBD1 (6 bases). Trimming took 3 bases from V and 3 from J, leaving 8 bases between them. This CDR3 has 13 amino acids.

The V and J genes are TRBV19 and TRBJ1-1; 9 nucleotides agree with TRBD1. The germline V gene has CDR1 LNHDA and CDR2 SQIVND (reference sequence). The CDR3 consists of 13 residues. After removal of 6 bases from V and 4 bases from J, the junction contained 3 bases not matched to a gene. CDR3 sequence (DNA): TGTGCCAGTAGGACAGGGGGGGCCACTGAAGCTTTCTTT. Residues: CASRTGGATEAFF.

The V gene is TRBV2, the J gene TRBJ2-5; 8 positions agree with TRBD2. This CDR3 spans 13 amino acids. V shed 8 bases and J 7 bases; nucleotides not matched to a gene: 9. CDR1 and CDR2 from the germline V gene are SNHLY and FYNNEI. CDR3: CASLASGLGTQYF. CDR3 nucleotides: TGTGCCAGCTTGGCTAGCGGGTTAGGGACCCAGTACTTC.

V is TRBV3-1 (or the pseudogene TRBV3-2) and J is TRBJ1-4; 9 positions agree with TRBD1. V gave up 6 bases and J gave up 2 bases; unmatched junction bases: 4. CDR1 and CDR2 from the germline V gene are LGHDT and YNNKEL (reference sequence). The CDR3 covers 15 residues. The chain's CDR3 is CASRPTGGTNEKLFF. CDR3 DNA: TGTGCCAGCAGGCCCACAGGGGGCACTAATGAAAAACTGTTTTTT.

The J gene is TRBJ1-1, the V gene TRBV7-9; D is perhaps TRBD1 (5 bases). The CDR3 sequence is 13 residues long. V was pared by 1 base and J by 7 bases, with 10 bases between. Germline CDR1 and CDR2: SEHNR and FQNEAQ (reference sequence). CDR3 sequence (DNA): TGTGCCAGCAGCTTAGGGTCAGGGAATGAAGCTTTCTTT. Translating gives CASSLGSGNEAFF.

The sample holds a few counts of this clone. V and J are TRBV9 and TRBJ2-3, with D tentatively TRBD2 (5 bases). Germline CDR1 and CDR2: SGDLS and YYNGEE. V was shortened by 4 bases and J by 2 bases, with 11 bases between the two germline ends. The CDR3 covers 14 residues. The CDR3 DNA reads TGTGCCAGCAGCTCCGGGGATTACACAGATACGCAGTATTTT. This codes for CASSSGDYTDTQYF.

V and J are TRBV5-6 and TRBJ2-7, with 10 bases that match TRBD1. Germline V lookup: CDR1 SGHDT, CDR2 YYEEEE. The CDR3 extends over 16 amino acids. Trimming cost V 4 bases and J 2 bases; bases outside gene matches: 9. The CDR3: CASSGGVGTGAYEQYF. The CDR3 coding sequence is TGTGCCAGCAGCGGAGGTGTAGGGACAGGGGCCTACGAGCAGTACTTC.

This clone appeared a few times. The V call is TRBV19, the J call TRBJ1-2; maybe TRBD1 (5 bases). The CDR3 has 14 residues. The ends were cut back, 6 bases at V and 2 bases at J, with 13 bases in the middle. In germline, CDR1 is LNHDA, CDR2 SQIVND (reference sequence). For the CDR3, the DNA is TGTGCCAGTAGCGGACGGGGGGGAAACTATGGCTACACCTTC. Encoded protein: CASSGRGGNYGYTF.

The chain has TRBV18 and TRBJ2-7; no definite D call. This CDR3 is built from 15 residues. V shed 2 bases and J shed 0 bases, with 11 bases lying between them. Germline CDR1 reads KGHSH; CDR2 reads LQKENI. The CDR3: CASSPVSQSSYEQYF. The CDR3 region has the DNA TGTGCCAGCTCACCAGTCAGTCAAAGCTCCTACGAGCAGTACTTC.

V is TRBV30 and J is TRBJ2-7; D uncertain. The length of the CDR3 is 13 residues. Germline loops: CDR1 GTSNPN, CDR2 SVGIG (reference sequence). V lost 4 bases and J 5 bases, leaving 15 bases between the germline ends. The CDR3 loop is CAWTPHPSNEQYF. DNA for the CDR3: TGTGCCTGGACACCTCACCCGTCTAACGAGCAGTACTTC.

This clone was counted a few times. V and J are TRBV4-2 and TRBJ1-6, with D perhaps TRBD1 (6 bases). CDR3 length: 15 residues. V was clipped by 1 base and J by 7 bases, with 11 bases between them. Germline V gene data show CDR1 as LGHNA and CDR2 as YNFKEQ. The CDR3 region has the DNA TGTGCCAGCAGCCAAGTGGCACAGGGAAATTCACCCCTCCACTTT. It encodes CASSQVAQGNSPLHF.

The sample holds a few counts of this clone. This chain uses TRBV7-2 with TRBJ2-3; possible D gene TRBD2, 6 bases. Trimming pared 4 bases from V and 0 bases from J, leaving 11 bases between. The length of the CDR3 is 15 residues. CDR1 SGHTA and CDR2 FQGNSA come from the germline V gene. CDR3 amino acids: CASSSASVSTDTQYF. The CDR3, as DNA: TGTGCCAGCAGCTCAGCTAGCGTAAGCACAGATACGCAGTATTTT. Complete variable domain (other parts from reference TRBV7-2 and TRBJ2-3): GAGVSQSPSNKVTEKGKDVELRCDPISGHTALYWYRQSLGQGLEFLIYFQGNSAPDKSGLPSDRFSAERTGGSVSTLTIQRTQQEDSAVYLCASSSASVSTDTQYFGPGTRLTVL.

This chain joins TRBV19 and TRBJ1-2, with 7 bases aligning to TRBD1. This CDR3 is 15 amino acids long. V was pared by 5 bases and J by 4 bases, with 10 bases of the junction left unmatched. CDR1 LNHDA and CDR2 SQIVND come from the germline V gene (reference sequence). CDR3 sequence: CASSEQTGSAYGYTF. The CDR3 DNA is TGTGCCAGTAGTGAACAGACAGGGTCAGCCTATGGCTACACCTTC.

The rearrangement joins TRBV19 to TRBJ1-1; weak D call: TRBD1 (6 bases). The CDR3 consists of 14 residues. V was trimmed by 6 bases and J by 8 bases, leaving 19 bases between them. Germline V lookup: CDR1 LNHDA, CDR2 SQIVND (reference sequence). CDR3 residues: CASSDLDSNREAFF. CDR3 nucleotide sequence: TGTGCCAGTAGCGACCTGGACAGTAACAGGGAAGCTTTCTTT.

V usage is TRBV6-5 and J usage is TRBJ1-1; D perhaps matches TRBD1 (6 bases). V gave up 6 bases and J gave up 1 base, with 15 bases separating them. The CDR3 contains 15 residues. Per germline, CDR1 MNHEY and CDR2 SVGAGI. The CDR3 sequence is CASRLGGLANTEAFF. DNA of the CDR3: TGTGCCAGCAGACTGGGGGGGCTTGCGAACACTGAAGCTTTCTTT.

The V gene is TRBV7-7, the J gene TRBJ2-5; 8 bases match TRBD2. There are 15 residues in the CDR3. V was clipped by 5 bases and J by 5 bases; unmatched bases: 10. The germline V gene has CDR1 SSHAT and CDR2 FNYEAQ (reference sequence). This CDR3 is CASSPGGTNVETQYF. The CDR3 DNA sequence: TGTGCCAGCAGCCCGGGGGGGACAAACGTTGAGACCCAGTACTTC.

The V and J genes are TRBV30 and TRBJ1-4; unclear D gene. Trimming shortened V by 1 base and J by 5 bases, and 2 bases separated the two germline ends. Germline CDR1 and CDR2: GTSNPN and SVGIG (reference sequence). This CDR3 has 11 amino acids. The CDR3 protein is CAWSANEKLFF. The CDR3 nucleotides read TGTGCCTGGAGTGCAAATGAAAAACTGTTTTTT.

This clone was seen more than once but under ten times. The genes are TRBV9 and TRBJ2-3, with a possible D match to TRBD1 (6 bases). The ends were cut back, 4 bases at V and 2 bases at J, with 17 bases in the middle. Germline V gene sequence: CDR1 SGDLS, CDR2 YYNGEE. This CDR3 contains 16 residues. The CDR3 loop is CASSPRMGANTDTQYF. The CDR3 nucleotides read TGTGCCAGCAGCCCCCGAATGGGGGCCAACACAGATACGCAGTATTTT.

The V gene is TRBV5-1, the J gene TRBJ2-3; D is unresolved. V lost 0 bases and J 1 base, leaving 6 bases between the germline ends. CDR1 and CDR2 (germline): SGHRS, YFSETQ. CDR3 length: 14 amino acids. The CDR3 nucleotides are TGCGCCAGCAGCTTGGGGCACCGCACAGATACGCAGTATTTT. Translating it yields CASSLGHRTDTQYF.

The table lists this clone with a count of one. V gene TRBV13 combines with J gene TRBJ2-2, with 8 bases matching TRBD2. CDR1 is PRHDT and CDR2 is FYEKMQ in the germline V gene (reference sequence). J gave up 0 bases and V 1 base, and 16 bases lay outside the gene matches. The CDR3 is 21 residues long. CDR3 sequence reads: CASSLVFSLAGSITNTGELFF. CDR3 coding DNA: TGTGCCAGCAGCTTAGTCTTCTCGTTAGCGGGGTCCATAACGAACACCGGGGAGCTGTTTTTT.

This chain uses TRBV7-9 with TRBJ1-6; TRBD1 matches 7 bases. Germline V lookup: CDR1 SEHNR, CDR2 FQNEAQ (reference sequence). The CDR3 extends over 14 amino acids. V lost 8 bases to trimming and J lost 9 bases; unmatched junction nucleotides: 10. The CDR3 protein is CASAGQGESSPLHF. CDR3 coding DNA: TGTGCCAGCGCTGGGCAGGGGGAAAGTTCACCCCTCCACTTT. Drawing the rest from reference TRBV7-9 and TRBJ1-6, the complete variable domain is DTGVSQNPRHKITKRGQNVTFRCDPISEHNRLYWYRQTLGQGPEFLTYFQNEAQLEKSRLLSDRFSAERPKGSFSTLEIQRTEQGDSAMYLCASAGQGESSPLHFGNGTRLTVT.

CDR3 sequence (DNA): TGTGCCAGCAGCTTGTACAGTACGAACATCAATCAGCCCCAGCATTTT. The encoded protein is CASSLYSTNINQPQHF. The chain links TRBV5-6 to TRBJ1-5; D is undetermined. The V end lost 1 base, the J end lost 3 bases, and 14 bases lay between the germline ends. Per the germline V gene, CDR1 is SGHDT and CDR2 is YYEEEE. The CDR3 totals 16 residues.

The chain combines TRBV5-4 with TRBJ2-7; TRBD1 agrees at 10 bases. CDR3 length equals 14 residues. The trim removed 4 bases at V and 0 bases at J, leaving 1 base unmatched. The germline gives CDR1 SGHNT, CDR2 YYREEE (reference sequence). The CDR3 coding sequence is TGTGCCAGCAGCCGGACAGGGGGCTCCTACGAGCAGTACTTC. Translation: CASSRTGGSYEQYF.

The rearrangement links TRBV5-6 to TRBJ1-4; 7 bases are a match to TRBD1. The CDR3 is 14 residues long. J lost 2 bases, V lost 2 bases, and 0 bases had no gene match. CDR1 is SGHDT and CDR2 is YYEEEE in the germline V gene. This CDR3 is CASSFRGTNEKLFF. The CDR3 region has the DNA TGTGCCAGCAGCTTCAGGGGGACTAATGAAAAACTGTTTTTT.

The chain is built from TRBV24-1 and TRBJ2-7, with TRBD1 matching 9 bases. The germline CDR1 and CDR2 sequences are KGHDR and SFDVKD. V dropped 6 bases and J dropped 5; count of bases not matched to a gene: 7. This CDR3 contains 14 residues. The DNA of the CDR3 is TGTGCCACCAGTATGGGACAGGGTACGGACGAGCAGTACTTC. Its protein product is CATSMGQGTDEQYF.

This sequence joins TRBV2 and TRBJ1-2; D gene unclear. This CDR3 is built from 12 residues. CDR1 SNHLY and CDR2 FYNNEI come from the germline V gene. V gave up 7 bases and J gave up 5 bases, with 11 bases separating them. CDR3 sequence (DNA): TGTGCCAGCACAGGTCTCCGATATGGCTACACCTTC. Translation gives CASTGLRYGYTF.